Listed below are T cell receptor beta chains from one sample, sequenced in a study of blood T cell repertoires in COVID-19. Using immunoSEQ multiplex PCR, the repertoire was profiled, and TCRdb retains in-frame clones only, with some absent. This table holds about 200,000 clones, 84% found once. The sequencing input was peripheral blood. The origin of the receptors is a human donor in a cohort sampled during active COVID-19. The CDR3 runs from the conserved cysteine through the conserved F or W. A D gene is named only where the DNA matches it firmly. Some rows mark clone size as missing; the rest say once, few, many or name a class of expanded clone.

>TRBJ1-1|once|13|TRBV6-5|TRBD1
CASNRDRAAEAFF
TGTGCCAGCAATCGGGACAGGGCTGCTGAAGCTTTCTTT
>TRBJ2-3|NA|11|TRBV28|NA
CASSFRYHQYF
TGTGCCAGCAGTTTCAGGTACCACCAGTATTTT
>TRBJ2-1|NA|14|TRBV10-1|TRBD2
CASSSSGRRNEQFF
TGCGCCAGCAGTTCTAGCGGGAGACGCAATGAGCAGTTCTTC
>TRBJ2-7|NA|15|TRBV29-1|TRBD2
CSVVFGGRNSYEQYF
TGCAGCGTTGTTTTCGGCGGGAGGAACTCCTACGAGCAGTACTTC
>TRBJ2-1|NA|16|TRBV7-9|TRBD2
CASSPLGLAGYNEQFF
TGTGCCAGCAGCCCGCTCGGGCTAGCGGGTTACAATGAGCAGTTCTTC
>TRBJ2-1|NA|19|TRBV28|TRBD2
CASSQSTSGSVRSYNEQFF
TGTGCCAGCAGTCAATCGACTAGCGGGAGTGTTCGTTCCTACAATGAGCAGTTCTTC
>TRBJ2-1|NA|16|TRBV4-2|NA
CASSQVEGAVDNEQFF
TGTGCCAGCAGCCAAGTGGAGGGAGCGGTCGACAATGAGCAGTTCTTC
>TRBJ2-5|NA|17|TRBV19|TRBD2
CASRGTSGRGRQETQYF
TGTGCCAGTAGGGGGACTAGCGGGAGGGGGAGACAAGAGACCCAGTACTTC
>TRBJ2-7|NA|14|TRBV9|NA
CASSVAMGTGEKYF
NA
>TRBJ2-1|NA|15|TRBV7-2|TRBD2
CASSPGLAGVYEQFF
TGTGCCAGCAGCCCCGGACTAGCGGGAGTCTATGAGCAGTTCTTC
>TRBJ1-2|NA|15|TRBV9|TRBD1
CASSVATGADYGYTF
TGTGCCAGCAGCGTAGCGACAGGGGCTGACTATGGCTACACCTTC
>TRBJ2-3|NA|16|TRBV27|TRBD2
CASSYQSAGVTDTQYF
TGTGCCAGCAGTTACCAATCAGCGGGAGTTACAGATACGCAGTATTTT
>TRBJ1-1|once|15|TRBV6-5|NA
CASSYSNRAHTEAFF
TGTGCCAGCAGTTACTCAAACAGGGCCCACACTGAAGCTTTCTTT
>TRBJ2-3|NA|15|TRBV27|TRBD2
CASSLRLAGPDTQYF
TGTGCCAGCAGTTTAAGACTAGCGGGCCCAGATACGCAGTATTTT
>TRBJ2-7|NA|12|TRBV6-2/TRBV6-3|TRBD1
CASSDRVYEQYF
TGTGCCAGCAGTGACAGGGTCTACGAGCAGTACTTC
>TRBJ2-1|NA|15|TRBV6-1|NA
CASSDSGSSYNEQFF
TGTGCCAGCAGTGATTCCGGGAGCTCCTACAATGAGCAGTTCTTC
>TRBJ2-3|NA|16|TRBV4-2|NA
CASNWGDGRGTDTQYF
TGTGCCAGCAATTGGGGGGACGGCCGAGGAACAGATACGCAGTATTTT
>TRBJ2-2|NA|14|TRBV2|NA
CASSDWLQTGELFF
TGTGCCAGCAGTGATTGGCTCCAGACCGGGGAGCTGTTTTTT
>TRBJ2-7|NA|14|TRBV10-3|TRBD2
CAISEAGPHNGQYF
TGTGCCATCAGTGAAGCGGGACCCCATAATGGGCAGTACTTC
>TRBJ2-3|NA|16|TRBV30|NA
CAWSVQSVPYTDTQYF
TGTGCCTGGAGTGTACAAAGCGTTCCGTACACAGATACGCAGTATTTT
>TRBJ2-7|few|14|TRBV18|NA
CASSLSQGKGEQYF
TGTGCCAGCTCACTCTCCCAGGGGAAAGGCGAGCAGTACTTC
>TRBJ1-1|NA|13|TRBV10-3|NA
CAISDGGGTEAFF
TGTGCCATCAGTGACGGGGGTGGGACTGAAGCTTTCTTT
>TRBJ2-1|NA|15|TRBV19|TRBD2
CASIDGREGAGEQFF
TGTGCCAGTATCGATGGGAGGGAGGGCGCAGGTGAGCAGTTCTTC
>TRBJ2-7|NA|15|TRBV28|TRBD1
CASSRPIQGLYEQYF
TGTGCCAGCAGCCGTCCTATACAGGGGCTCTACGAGCAGTACTTC
>TRBJ2-3|NA|15|TRBV15|TRBD2
CATSRDYLAGDTQYF
TGTGCCACCAGCAGAGATTATCTAGCGGGAGATACGCAGTATTTT
>TRBJ2-7|NA|14|TRBV14|TRBD1
CASRRTGGLYEQYF
TGTGCCAGCAGGCGGACAGGGGGGTTGTACGAGCAGTACTTC
>TRBJ2-3|NA|12|TRBV28|NA
CASSPDTDTQYF
TGTGCCAGCAGCCCAGACACAGATACGCAGTATTTT
>TRBJ2-1|NA|16|TRBV5-6|TRBD2
CASSFVTSGSPGEQFF
TGTGCCAGCAGCTTCGTAACTAGCGGGAGCCCCGGGGAGCAGTTCTTC
>TRBJ2-7|NA|15|TRBV6-6|TRBD2
CASSYYSGRVSEQYF
TGTGCCAGCAGTTATTACAGCGGGAGGGTGAGCGAGCAGTACTTC
>TRBJ2-6|NA|16|TRBV9|TRBD1
CASSVGQGPGANVLTF
TGTGCCAGCAGCGTGGGACAGGGGCCCGGGGCCAACGTCCTGACTTTC
>TRBJ1-5|NA|16|TRBV7-2|TRBD1
CASSFLTGLSNQPQHF
TGTGCCAGCAGCTTCCTGACAGGGCTTAGCAATCAGCCCCAGCATTTT
>TRBJ2-7|NA|15|TRBV9|NA
CASSAPAAGRREQYF
TGTGCCAGCAGCGCCCCTGCGGCGGGACGTCGGGAGCAGTACTTC
>TRBJ1-2|NA|19|TRBV10-3|NA
CAISESGTTGFTYDYGYTF
TGTGCCATCAGTGAGTCGGGGACGACAGGCTTTACCTATGACTATGGCTACACCTTC
>TRBJ2-5|NA|15|TRBV5-4|TRBD1
CASSRGQGYQETQYF
TGTGCCAGCAGCCGGGGACAGGGGTACCAAGAGACCCAGTACTTC
>TRBJ1-1|NA|13|TRBV6-4|TRBD1
CASSEDRGLEAFF
TGTGCCAGCAGTGAGGACAGGGGGCTTGAAGCTTTCTTT
>TRBJ2-1|NA|13|TRBV6-4|NA
CASSPDSYNEQFF
TGTGCCAGCAGCCCCGACAGTTACAATGAGCAGTTCTTC
>TRBJ1-6|NA|15|TRBV15|NA
CATSRESSYNSPLHF
TGTGCCACCAGCAGAGAGAGCTCCTATAATTCACCCCTCCACTTT
>TRBJ1-1|NA|14|TRBV25-1|TRBD1
CASSDRQGGTEAFF
TGTGCCAGCAGTGACCGACAGGGGGGCACTGAAGCTTTCTTT
>TRBJ1-3|NA|15|TRBV7-9|NA
CASSLEGDIGNTIYF
TGTGCCAGCAGCTTAGAGGGGGATATAGGAAACACCATATATTTT
>TRBJ2-1|NA|15|TRBV27|NA
CASRSKAGVGNEQFF
TGTGCCAGCAGATCAAAGGCAGGGGTCGGCAATGAGCAGTTCTTC
>TRBJ1-2|few|12|TRBV6-5|TRBD1
CASRGQHYGYTF
TGTGCCAGCAGGGGACAGCACTATGGCTACACCTTC
>TRBJ2-7|NA|12|TRBV11-3|NA
CASSSVGLRQYF
TGTGCCAGCAGCAGCGTTGGGTTAAGGCAGTACTTC
>TRBJ2-7|NA|12|TRBV7-9|NA
CASRSGASEQYF
TGTGCCAGCAGGTCCGGAGCCTCCGAGCAGTACTTC
>TRBJ2-6|NA|17|TRBV3-1/TRBV3-2|NA
CASSQADTPTGANVLTF
TGTGCCAGCAGCCAAGCGGACACGCCGACTGGGGCCAACGTCCTGACTTTC
>TRBJ2-1|NA|17|TRBV3-1/TRBV3-2|TRBD2
CASRRVGLAGPGNEQFF
TGTGCCAGCAGGCGAGTTGGACTAGCGGGACCTGGCAATGAGCAGTTCTTC
>TRBJ2-1|NA|19|TRBV3-1/TRBV3-2|TRBD2
CASSQENKGLAGIYNEQFF
TGTGCCAGCAGCCAAGAAAATAAAGGACTAGCGGGAATCTACAATGAGCAGTTCTTC
>TRBJ1-5|NA|15|TRBV7-8|TRBD1
CASSLHPQGNQPQHF
TGTGCCAGCAGCCTCCACCCACAGGGGAATCAGCCCCAGCATTTT
>TRBJ1-4|NA|16|TRBV7-9|NA
CASSLVRGPTNEKLFF
TGTGCCAGCAGCTTAGTGCGGGGGCCCACTAATGAAAAACTGTTTTTT
>TRBJ2-5|NA|12|TRBV11-3|NA
CASSGRGETQYF
TGTGCCAGCAGCGGAAGGGGCGAGACCCAGTACTTC
>TRBJ2-5|NA|14|TRBV7-2|NA
CASTSLGAWETQYF
TGTGCCAGCACCTCGTTGGGGGCTTGGGAGACCCAGTACTTC
>TRBJ1-2|NA|15|TRBV5-1|TRBD1
CASSWDRGTNYGYTF
TGCGCCAGCAGCTGGGACAGGGGGACCAACTATGGCTACACCTTC
>TRBJ1-1|NA|15|TRBV28|NA
CASRALVYTGPEAFF
TGTGCCAGCAGAGCTCTGGTGTATACAGGGCCTGAAGCTTTCTTT
>TRBJ2-7|NA|16|TRBV4-1|TRBD1
CASSQARTGDTYEQYF
TGCGCCAGCAGCCAAGCTCGGACAGGCGATACCTACGAGCAGTACTTC